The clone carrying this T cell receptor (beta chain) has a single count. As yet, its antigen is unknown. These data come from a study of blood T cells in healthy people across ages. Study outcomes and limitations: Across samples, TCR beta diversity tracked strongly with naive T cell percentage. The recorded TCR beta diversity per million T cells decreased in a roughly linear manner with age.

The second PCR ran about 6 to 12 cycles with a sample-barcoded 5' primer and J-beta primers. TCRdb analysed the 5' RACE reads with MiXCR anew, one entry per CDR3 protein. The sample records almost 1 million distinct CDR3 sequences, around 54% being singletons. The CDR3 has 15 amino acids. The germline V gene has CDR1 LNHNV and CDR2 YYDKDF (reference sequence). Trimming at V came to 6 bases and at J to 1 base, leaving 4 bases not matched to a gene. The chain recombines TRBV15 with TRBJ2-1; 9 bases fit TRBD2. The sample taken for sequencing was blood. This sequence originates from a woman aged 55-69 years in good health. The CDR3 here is CATSWTSESYNEQFF. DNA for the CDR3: TGTGCCACCAGTTGGACTAGCGAGTCCTACAATGAGCAGTTCTTC.